The 20 T cell receptor beta chains below come from one sample, sequenced in a study of blood T cell repertoires in COVID-19. Data came from immunoSEQ multiplex PCR; TCRdb stores just in-frame clones and leaves some out. The sample carries 96,000 or so clones, roughly 89% recorded once. The sequenced material came from peripheral blood. All receptors come from a human donor with COVID-19, enrolled during active disease. The donor label of this sample is uncertain.

The chain employs TRBV7-2 and TRBJ1-4; D is perhaps TRBD1 (5 bases). The length of the CDR3 is 14 residues. Germline V lookup: CDR1 SGHTA, CDR2 FQGNSA. Deletions cut 1 base from V and 12 bases from J, with 15 bases between. CDR3 nucleotide sequence: TGTGCCAGCAGCTTAGGGGGGGTCGGGATTGAACTGTTTTTT. It yields the protein CASSLGGVGIELFF. The full variable domain, completed using reference TRBV7-2 and TRBJ1-4, is GAGVSQSPSNKVTEKGKDVELRCDPISGHTALYWYRQSLGQGLEFLIYFQGNSAPDKSGLPSDRFSAERTGGSVSTLTIQRTQQEDSAVYLCASSLGGVGIELFFGSGTQLSVL.

A remark on this clone: A read error may account for a junction end that differs from germline. The sample contains more than one DNA sequence encoding this CDR3. The chain joins TRBV5-4 to TRBJ2-7, with TRBD2 as a possible D gene (5 bases). The CDR3 has 13 residues. Germline loops: CDR1 SGHNT, CDR2 YYREEE (reference sequence). Here the CDR3 reads CASSSSGSYEQYF. The CDR3 nucleotides read TGTGCCAGCAGCTCGTCGGGGTCCTACGAGCAGTATTTC.

This chain joins TRBV6-5 and TRBJ1-5, with D perhaps matching TRBD1 (5 bases). The CDR3 extends over 11 amino acids. Trimming left V 9 bases short and J 6 bases short, with 9 bases between. Germline CDR1 and CDR2: MNHEY and SVGAGI. The CDR3 loop is CASGHTQPQHF. The CDR3 bases are TGTGCCAGTGGACATACTCAGCCCCAGCATTTT.

In DNA, the CDR3 is TGTGCCAGCAGACCGGGACAGTGGACCTACGAGCAGTACTTC. Translation: CASRPGQWTYEQYF. The V and J genes are TRBV6-5 and TRBJ2-7; 7 bases are a match to TRBD1. Germline assignment: CDR1 MNHEY and CDR2 SVGAGI. The junction had 7 bases not matched to a gene; V was cut back by 6 bases and J by 2 bases. The CDR3 runs 14 residues.

This rearrangement joins TRBV2 to TRBJ1-2; tentative D call: TRBD1 (5 bases). The V end was cut by 5 bases, the J end by 4 bases, with 20 bases between. CDR3 length: 16 amino acids. Germline V gene sequence: CDR1 SNHLY, CDR2 FYNNEI. The CDR3 DNA reads TGTGCCAGCAGTCCCCCGCCTCAAGGACAAGGCTATGGCTACACCTTC. It specifies CASSPPPQGQGYGYTF.

The chain uses TRBV11-3 and TRBJ2-7; tentatively, D is TRBD2 (6 bases). The V and J ends lost 5 bases and 4 bases respectively, with 21 bases between them. Per germline, CDR1 SGHNT and CDR2 YENEEA. The CDR3 covers 16 residues. DNA of the CDR3: TGTGCCAGCAGCCCCCGCGGGGCAGGGACGGAATACGAGCAGTACTTC. This translates into CASSPRGAGTEYEQYF.

This clone was counted a single time. The V and J genes are TRBV3-1 (or the pseudogene TRBV3-2) and TRBJ1-1, with TRBD1 matching over 7 bases. The trim removed 4 bases at V and 5 bases at J, leaving 7 bases unmatched. The CDR3 spans 14 residues. Germline loops: CDR1 LGHDT, CDR2 YNNKEL (reference sequence). CDR3 region: CASSPRQGPTEAFF. The CDR3 DNA is TGTGCCAGCAGCCCTAGACAGGGTCCGACTGAAGCTTTCTTT.

The rearrangement joins TRBV5-1 to TRBJ1-2; D gene unclear. Germline values: CDR1 SGHRS, CDR2 YFSETQ. Between the trimmed V and J ends, which lost 4 bases and 7 bases, there was a span of 17 bases. The CDR3 is 14 amino acids. CDR3 sequence (DNA): TGCGCCAGCAGCCGGCTCGACGTCGAGGGTGGCTACACCTTC. This codes for CASSRLDVEGGYTF.

The chain uses TRBV30 and TRBJ1-5; D perhaps matches TRBD1 (5 bases). V was pared by 1 base and J by 4 bases, with 17 bases between. Germline lookup yields CDR1 GTSNPN and CDR2 SVGIG (reference sequence). CDR3 length: 16 residues. CDR3 in DNA: TGTGCCTGGAGTGGGTCATGGGCAGGGCGGAATCAGCCCCAGCATTTT. It is translated as CAWSGSWAGRNQPQHF.

This rearrangement joins TRBV6-5 to TRBJ2-5; 7 bases line up with TRBD1. Germline CDR1 and CDR2: MNHEY and SVGAGI. The CDR3 length is 13 residues. Trimming cost V 3 bases and J 4 bases; bases outside gene matches: 2. The CDR3 protein is CASSYSGGETQYF. The DNA of the CDR3 is TGTGCCAGCAGTTATTCAGGGGGAGAGACCCAGTACTTC.

V is TRBV27 and J is TRBJ1-1; 8 nucleotides line up with TRBD1. CDR3 length: 16 residues. Germline V lookup: CDR1 MNHEY, CDR2 SMNVEV (reference sequence). The J segment lost 1 base and the V segment lost 6 bases, leaving 10 bases of the junction unmatched. CDR3 sequence (DNA): TGTGCCAGCAGAGCGACAGGGGTCAGTAGGAACACTGAAGCTTTCTTT. This encodes CASRATGVSRNTEAFF.

The CDR3 sequence is CASSREWRDNSPLHF. In DNA form, the CDR3 reads TGTGCCAGCTCCCGGGAATGGAGGGATAATTCACCCCTCCACTTT. The chain uses TRBV18 and TRBJ1-6; D ambiguous. Trimming removed 6 bases from V and 5 bases from J, with 14 bases in between. Germline values: CDR1 KGHSH, CDR2 LQKENI. The CDR3 is 15 amino acids. Using reference TRBV18 and TRBJ1-6 for the parts outside the CDR3, the full variable domain is NAGVMQNPRHLVRRRGQEARLRCSPMKGHSHVYWYRQLPEEGLKFMVYLQKENIIDESGMPKERFSAEFPKEGPSILRIQQVVRGDSAAYFCASSREWRDNSPLHFGNGTRLTVT.

This sequence joins TRBV15 and TRBJ2-1; D might be TRBD1 (6 bases). The germline V gene encodes CDR1 LNHNV and CDR2 YYDKDF (reference sequence). The CDR3 sequence is 18 residues long. Deletions cut 5 bases from V and 5 bases from J, with 25 bases between. CDR3 in DNA: TGTGCCACCAGCGCACAGCCTGCCTACAGGGCCTACGACAATGAGCAGTTCTTC. It yields the protein CATSAQPAYRAYDNEQFF.

V is TRBV18 and J is TRBJ1-1, with D perhaps matching TRBD1 (5 bases). Trimming took off 0 bases at V and 5 bases at J, with 13 bases between the two ends. The CDR3 loop spans 15 amino acids. Germline V gene data show CDR1 as KGHSH and CDR2 as LQKENI. CDR3 sequence (DNA): TGTGCCAGCTCACCACCCGGGGGTGTCGGGACTGAAGCTTTCTTT. Translation: CASSPPGGVGTEAFF.

The DNA for the CDR3 is TGTGCCAGCAGTGTGAACGGAGGCTATGGCTACACCTTC. Protein: CASSVNGGYGYTF. V is TRBV2 and J is TRBJ1-2; D ambiguous. The ends were cut back, 4 bases at V and 4 bases at J, with 10 bases in the middle. Germline CDR1 and CDR2: SNHLY and FYNNEI. The CDR3 extends over 13 amino acids. Looking up the rest from reference TRBV2 and TRBJ1-2 gives the full variable domain: EPEVTQTPSHQVTQMGQEVILRCVPISNHLYFYWYRQILGQKVEFLVSFYNNEISEKSEIFDDQFSVERPDGSNFTLKIRSTKLEDSAMYFCASSVNGGYGYTFGSGTRLTVV.

The chain uses TRBV20-1 and TRBJ2-1; 12 nucleotides line up with TRBD2. The CDR3 sequence is 14 residues long. V was clipped by 3 bases and J by 9 bases; unmatched bases: 6. CDR1 and CDR2 (germline): DFQATT, SNEGSKA (reference sequence). The CDR3: CSASSGLAGLEQFF. The CDR3 DNA reads as TGCAGTGCTAGTTCTGGACTAGCGGGGCTTGAGCAGTTCTTC.

The J gene is TRBJ2-7, the V gene TRBV11-3; 7 bases match TRBD1. CDR3 length: 13 amino acids. Trimming cost V 3 bases and J 4 bases; bases outside gene matches: 3. Germline V lookup: CDR1 SGHNT, CDR2 YENEEA. CDR3 loop: CASSFLQGYEQYF. The DNA for the CDR3 is TGTGCCAGCAGCTTCCTACAGGGGTACGAGCAGTACTTC.

This rearrangement joins TRBV5-1 to TRBJ1-2, with TRBD1 identical over 8 bases. Germline loops: CDR1 SGHRS, CDR2 YFSETQ. J was trimmed by 4 bases and V by 4 bases; bases with no gene match: 6. The CDR3 consists of 14 residues. The chain's CDR3 is CASSPGGLPYGYTF. CDR3 bases: TGCGCCAGCAGCCCAGGGGGCCTGCCCTATGGCTACACCTTC.

The chain recombines TRBV10-1 with TRBJ1-5; TRBD1 is a possible D gene (6 bases). Trimming took off 3 bases at V and 4 bases at J, with 13 bases between the two ends. The CDR3 is made up of 15 amino acids. CDR1 and CDR2 (germline): WNHNN, SYGVQD (reference sequence). The CDR3 nucleotides read TGCGCCAGCAGTGACCCGAGGCAGGGGAATCAGCCCCAGCATTTT. Translated, it gives CASSDPRQGNQPQHF.

This chain joins TRBV29-1 and TRBJ2-7; 8 positions match TRBD1. J was trimmed by 2 bases and V by 6 bases; bases with no gene match: 6. Germline V CDR1 and CDR2: SQVTM, ANQGSEA. The CDR3 extends over 13 amino acids. CDR3: CSVPGQAAYEQYF. CDR3 DNA: TGCAGCGTCCCGGGACAGGCTGCCTACGAGCAGTACTTC.